This T cell receptor (beta chain) emerged from a study of shared T cell receptors in the human thymus. The repertoire was sequenced with immunoSEQ multiplex PCR; TCRdb's copy has only in-frame clones and lacks some. The sample yields hundreds of thousands of clones, 70% to 90% seen once. The germline V gene has CDR1 SGHNT and CDR2 YENEEA. The CDR3 contains 14 residues. V shed 3 bases and J 5 bases; nucleotides not matched to a gene: 3. These data were also filed under a second study, of human thymus T cells. That investigation notes: Corrective heart surgery yielded resections, and these provided the thymus tissue. Thymic and blood repertoires appeared to show biased V and J gene usage. There were highly overlapping thymic repertoires among unrelated individuals, as related research reported.

The TCR was taken from a boy in the first two years of life with a congenital heart defect. J is TRBJ2-1 and V is TRBV11-3; TRBD2 aligns across 8 bases. Material for sequencing was thymocytes. The CDR3 coding sequence is TGTGCCAGCAGCTTCGGGGGGGATCACAATGAGCAGTTCTTC. Translated: CASSFGGDHNEQFF.